A selection of T cell receptor beta chains follows, all from one sample in a study of CD8 T cells in Susac syndrome. Using its own MiXCR run on the immunoSEQ multiplex PCR reads, TCRdb lists one record per CDR3 protein. This sample has around 300,000 distinct CDR3 sequences, with around 85% found just once. Sequenced input: CD8+ T cells from PBMCs. Receptors were obtained from a human donor with multiple sclerosis. The CDR3 runs from the conserved cysteine through the conserved F or W. The order of the fields is CDR3 length, V gene, D gene, J gene, clone size, CDR3 DNA, CDR3 protein. D genes are given only for firm matches. Clone size appears in some rows only: once, few, many, or a class for an expanded clone.

length: 14; V: TRBV5-6; D: .; J: TRBJ2-3; size: .; DNA: TGTGCCAGCACCCCCCCGAGTAGCACAGATACGCAGTATTTT; CDR3: CASTPPSSTDTQYF
length: 11; V: TRBV6-2/TRBV6-3; D: .; J: TRBJ2-1; size: .; DNA: TGTGCCGGAGGGGTTCGGAATGAGCAGTTCTTC; CDR3: CAGGVRNEQFF
length: 15; V: TRBV27; D: .; J: TRBJ2-1; size: .; DNA: TGTGCCAGCAGCCTGATAGCGGCCTACTACAATGAGCAGTTCTTC; CDR3: CASSLIAAYYNEQFF
length: 16; V: TRBV12-3/TRBV12-4; D: TRBD2; J: TRBJ2-2; size: .; DNA: TGTGCCAGCAGTCTTAGACTAGCGGGAGTGGCCGGGGAGCTGTTTTTT; CDR3: CASSLRLAGVAGELFF
length: 10; V: TRBV5-1; D: .; J: TRBJ2-7; size: few; DNA: TGCGCCAGCCTCTCCTACGAGCAGTACTTC; CDR3: CASLSYEQYF
length: 19; V: TRBV23-1; D: TRBD1; J: TRBJ1-1; size: .; DNA: TGCGCCAGCAGTCATTCGAGACAGGGGCAATTAGGAGTCGTCACTGAAGCTTTCTTT; CDR3: CASSHSRQGQLGVVTEAFF
length: 16; V: TRBV5-4; D: TRBD2; J: TRBJ2-1; size: .; DNA: TGTGCCAGCAGCTACCTTCTAGCGGGAGGGCCGGGTGAGCAGTTCTTC; CDR3: CASSYLLAGGPGEQFF
length: 17; V: TRBV4-1; D: TRBD1; J: TRBJ2-5; size: .; DNA: TGCGCCAGCAGCCAAGAGGAAGACAGGGGGCGAGGAGAGACCCAGTACTTC; CDR3: CASSQEEDRGRGETQYF
length: 17; V: TRBV15; D: .; J: TRBJ1-4; size: .; DNA: TGTGCCACCAGCAGAGATGGGGGGAGACTTCTTAATGAAAAACTGTTTTTT; CDR3: CATSRDGGRLLNEKLFF
length: 15; V: TRBV3-1; D: .; J: TRBJ2-7; size: few; DNA: TGTGCCAGCAGCCAAGAGGACGGGGCCCCCTACGAGCAGTACTTC; CDR3: CASSQEDGAPYEQYF
length: 15; V: TRBV25-1; D: TRBD1; J: TRBJ1-1; size: .; DNA: TGTGCCAGCAGTTCCCCGCGGGACAGTTACACTGAAGCTTTCTTT; CDR3: CASSSPRDSYTEAFF
length: 16; V: TRBV24-1; D: TRBD2; J: TRBJ2-1; size: .; DNA: TGTGCCACCAGTGATTTGCAAGCGGGAGGGAGTAATGAGCAGTTCTTC; CDR3: CATSDLQAGGSNEQFF
length: 17; V: TRBV4-1; D: TRBD1; J: TRBJ1-5; size: few; DNA: TGCGCCAGCAGCCAAGAGACAGGGGGCAACGGCAATCAGCCCCAGCATTTT; CDR3: CASSQETGGNGNQPQHF
length: 11; V: TRBV29-1; D: TRBD1; J: TRBJ1-5; size: .; DNA: TGCAGCGTTGACATACAGGGGGCTTCGCATTTT; CDR3: CSVDIQGASHF
length: 18; V: TRBV7-9; D: TRBD2; J: TRBJ2-1; size: .; DNA: TGTGCCAGCAGCTTATTCCCCACTAGCGGTAGCTCCTACAATGAGCAGTTCTTC; CDR3: CASSLFPTSGSSYNEQFF
length: 15; V: TRBV4-3; D: TRBD2; J: TRBJ2-5; size: .; DNA: TGCGCCAGCAGCCAGGGAGCGGGAGTGGCAGAGACCCAGTACTTC; CDR3: CASSQGAGVAETQYF
length: 16; V: TRBV7-9; D: .; J: TRBJ2-4; size: .; DNA: TGTGCCAGCAGCTTAAGCCCGAGCTTAGCCAAAAACATTCAGTACTTC; CDR3: CASSLSPSLAKNIQYF
length: 13; V: TRBV10-3; D: .; J: TRBJ2-3; size: .; DNA: TGTGCCATCCAAGGCAGCTACACAGATACGCAGTATTTT; CDR3: CAIQGSYTDTQYF
length: 17; V: TRBV12-3/TRBV12-4; D: .; J: TRBJ2-1; size: once; DNA: TGTGCCAGCAGTTTATTTCAGGTAGGAGCCGGCTACAATGAGCAGTTCTTC; CDR3: CASSLFQVGAGYNEQFF
length: 16; V: TRBV9; D: TRBD2; J: TRBJ2-1; size: .; DNA: TGTGCCAGCAGCGAGCGGACTAGCGGATTCTACAATGAGCAGTTCTTC; CDR3: CASSERTSGFYNEQFF
length: 16; V: TRBV4-3; D: TRBD1; J: TRBJ2-2; size: .; DNA: TGCGCCAGCAGCCAAGATCAGGGGGTGAACACCGGGGAGCTGTTTTTT; CDR3: CASSQDQGVNTGELFF
length: 13; V: TRBV28; D: .; J: TRBJ1-1; size: .; DNA: TGTGCCAGCAGTTCCCGCGGACAGATTGAAGCTTTCTTT; CDR3: CASSSRGQIEAFF
length: 18; V: TRBV7-2; D: TRBD2; J: TRBJ2-1; size: .; DNA: TGTGCCAGCAGCTTGGAGGGACTAGCGTTGAGCTCCTACAATGAGCAGTTCTTC; CDR3: CASSLEGLALSSYNEQFF
length: 17; V: TRBV15; D: .; J: TRBJ1-2; size: .; DNA: TGTGCCACCAGCAGAGGCAGGGTGTCGGTTGAGTCCTATGGCTACACCTTC; CDR3: CATSRGRVSVESYGYTF
length: 16; V: TRBV27; D: TRBD1; J: TRBJ2-3; size: .; DNA: TGTGCCAGCGGATGGGACAGGCTAAGGGACACAGATACGCAGTATTTT; CDR3: CASGWDRLRDTDTQYF
length: 14; V: TRBV12-3/TRBV12-4; D: .; J: TRBJ2-5; size: .; DNA: TGTGCCAGCAGCTTTGAGGGGAAACAAGAGACCCAGTACTTC; CDR3: CASSFEGKQETQYF
length: 14; V: TRBV14; D: .; J: TRBJ2-7; size: .; DNA: TGTGCCAGCAGCCAAGCCTTTTTCAGTCACGAGCAGTACTTC; CDR3: CASSQAFFSHEQYF
length: 14; V: TRBV11-2; D: .; J: TRBJ2-7; size: .; DNA: TGTGCCAGCACCCCCCCCGGGGGCTTCTACGAGCAGTACTTC; CDR3: CASTPPGGFYEQYF
length: 18; V: TRBV6-1; D: TRBD2; J: TRBJ2-1; size: .; DNA: TGTGCCAGCAATGGGGGGCTAGCGGGAGGGCCGCCCTACAATGAGCAGTTCTTC; CDR3: CASNGGLAGGPPYNEQFF
length: 15; V: TRBV30; D: TRBD2; J: TRBJ2-1; size: .; DNA: TGTGCCTGGGCGGGAGGGGTGGTCTCCTACAATGAGCAGTTCTTC; CDR3: CAWAGGVVSYNEQFF
length: 15; V: TRBV6-1; D: .; J: TRBJ2-7; size: few; DNA: TGTGCCAGCAGTCTGCTCAGCGGCTTCTCCTACGAGCAGTACTTC; CDR3: CASSLLSGFSYEQYF